The clone carrying this T cell receptor beta chain is a singleton in its sample. No conserved phenylalanine or tryptophan ends this CDR3, so it is likely a read error. As for time point: patch test 2, 6 weeks after DPC sensitization. Specified treatment: therapeutic diphenylcyclopropenone sensitization with weekly scalp DPC. The data were taken from a study of human T cells and chemical hapten exposure. Study summary: Small pooled library volume differences chiefly drove per-sample TCR yield variation.

TCRdb processed the RACE reads anew with MiXCR; each CDR3 protein has one entry. This table holds some 100,000 distinct CDR3 sequences, 9.2% found once. The germline V and J ends were trimmed by 5 bases and 8 bases, with 13 bases remaining between them. Germline V gene sequence: CDR1 SQVTM, CDR2 ANQGSEA. CDR3 size: 12 residues. The rearrangement uses TRBV29-1 and TRBJ2-4; TRBD2 is a possible D gene (5 bases). Source: whole blood, taken in connection with sensitization to the hapten diphenylcyclopropenone (DPC). This clonotype originated in a woman in her forties with alopecia areata. Some clones in this sample may be carry-over from other donors' samples. Here the CDR3 DNA reads TGCAGCGTTCCGTCAGCGAGGGACATTCAGTACCTC. The encoded protein is CSVPSARDIQYL.